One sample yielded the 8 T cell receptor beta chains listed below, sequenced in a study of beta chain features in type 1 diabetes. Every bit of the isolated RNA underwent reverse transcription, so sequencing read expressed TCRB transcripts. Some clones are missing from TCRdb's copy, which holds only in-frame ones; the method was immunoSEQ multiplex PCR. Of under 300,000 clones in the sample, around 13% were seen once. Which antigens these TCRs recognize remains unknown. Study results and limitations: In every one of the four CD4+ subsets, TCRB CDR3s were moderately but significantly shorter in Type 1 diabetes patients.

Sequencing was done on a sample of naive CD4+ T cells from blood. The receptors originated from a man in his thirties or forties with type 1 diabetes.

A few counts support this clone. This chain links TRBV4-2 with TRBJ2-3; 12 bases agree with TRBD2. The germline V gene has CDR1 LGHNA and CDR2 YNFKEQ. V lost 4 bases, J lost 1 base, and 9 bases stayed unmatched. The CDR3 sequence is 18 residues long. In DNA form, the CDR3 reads TGTGCCAGCAGCCGGCTAGCGGGAGGGGTTTCTCGCACAGATACGCAGTATTTT. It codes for CASSRLAGGVSRTDTQYF.

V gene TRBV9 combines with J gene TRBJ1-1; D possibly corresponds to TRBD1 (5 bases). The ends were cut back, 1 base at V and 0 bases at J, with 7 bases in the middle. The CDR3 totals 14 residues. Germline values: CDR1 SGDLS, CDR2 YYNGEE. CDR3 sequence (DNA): TGTGCCAGCAGCGTACAGGGTGTGAACACTGAAGCTTTCTTT. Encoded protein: CASSVQGVNTEAFF.

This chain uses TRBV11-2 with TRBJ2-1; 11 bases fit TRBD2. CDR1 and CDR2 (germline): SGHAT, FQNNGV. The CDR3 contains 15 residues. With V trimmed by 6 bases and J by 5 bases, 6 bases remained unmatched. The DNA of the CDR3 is TGTGCCAGCAGGGAGGGACTAGCGGATCACAATGAGCAGTTCTTC. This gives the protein CASREGLADHNEQFF.

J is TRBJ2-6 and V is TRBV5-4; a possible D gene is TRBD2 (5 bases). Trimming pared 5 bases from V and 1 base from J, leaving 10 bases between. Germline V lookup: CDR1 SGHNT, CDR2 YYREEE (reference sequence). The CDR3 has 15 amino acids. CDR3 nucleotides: TGTGCCAGCAGTCCTGGAGGATCTGGGGCCAACGTCCTGACTTTC. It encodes CASSPGGSGANVLTF.

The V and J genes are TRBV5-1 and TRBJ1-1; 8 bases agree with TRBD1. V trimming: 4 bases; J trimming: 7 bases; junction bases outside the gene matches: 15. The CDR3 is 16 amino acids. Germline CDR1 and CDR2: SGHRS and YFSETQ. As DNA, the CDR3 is TGCGCCAGCAGCATCGGGACAGGACCCTCTCGGGGTGAAGCTTTCTTT. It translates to CASSIGTGPSRGEAFF.

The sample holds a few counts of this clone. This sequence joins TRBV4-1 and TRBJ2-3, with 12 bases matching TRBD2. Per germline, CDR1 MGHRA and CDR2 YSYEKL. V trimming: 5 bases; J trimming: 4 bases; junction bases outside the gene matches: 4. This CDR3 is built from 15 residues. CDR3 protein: CASSVTSGSPDTQYF. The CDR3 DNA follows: TGCGCCAGCAGCGTGACTAGCGGGAGTCCAGATACGCAGTATTTT.

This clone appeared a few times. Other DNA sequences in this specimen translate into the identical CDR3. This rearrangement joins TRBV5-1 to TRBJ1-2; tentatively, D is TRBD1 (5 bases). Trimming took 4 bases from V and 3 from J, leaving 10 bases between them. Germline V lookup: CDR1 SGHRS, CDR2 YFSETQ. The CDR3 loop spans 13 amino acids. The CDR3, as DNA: TGCGCCAGCAGCCCCACAGGAGACTATGGCTACACCTTC. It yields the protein CASSPTGDYGYTF.

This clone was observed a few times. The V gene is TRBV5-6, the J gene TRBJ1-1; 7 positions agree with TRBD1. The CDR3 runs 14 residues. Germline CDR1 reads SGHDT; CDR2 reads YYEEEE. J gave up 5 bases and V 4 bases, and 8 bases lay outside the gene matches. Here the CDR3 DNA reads TGTGCCAGCAGCAGTGGACAGGTCGCTACTGAAGCTTTCTTT. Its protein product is CASSSGQVATEAFF. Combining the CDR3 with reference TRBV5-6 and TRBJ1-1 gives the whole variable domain DAGVTQSPTHLIKTRGQQVTLRCSPKSGHDTVSWYQQALGQGPQFIFQYYEEEERQRGNFPDRFSGHQFPNYSSELNVNALLLGDSALYLCASSSGQVATEAFFGQGTRLTVV.